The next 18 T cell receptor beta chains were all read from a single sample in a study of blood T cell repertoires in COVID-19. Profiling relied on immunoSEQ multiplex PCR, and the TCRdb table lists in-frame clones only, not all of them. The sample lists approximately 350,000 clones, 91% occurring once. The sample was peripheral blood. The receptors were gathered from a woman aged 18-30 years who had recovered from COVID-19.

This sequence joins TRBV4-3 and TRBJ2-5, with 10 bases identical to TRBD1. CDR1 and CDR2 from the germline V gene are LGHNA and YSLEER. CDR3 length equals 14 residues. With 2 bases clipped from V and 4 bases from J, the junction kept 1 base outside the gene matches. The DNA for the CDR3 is TGCGCCAGCAGCCAAAGGACAGGGGGAGAGACCCAGTACTTC. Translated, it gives CASSQRTGGETQYF.

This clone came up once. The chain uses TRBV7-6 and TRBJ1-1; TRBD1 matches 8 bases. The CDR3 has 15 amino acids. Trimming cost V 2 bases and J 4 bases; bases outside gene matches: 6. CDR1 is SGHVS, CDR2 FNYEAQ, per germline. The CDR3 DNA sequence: TGTGCCAGCAGCTTAAGGCAGGGGGCTGGCACTGAAGCTTTCTTT. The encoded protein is CASSLRQGAGTEAFF. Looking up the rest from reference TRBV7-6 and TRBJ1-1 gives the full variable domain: GAGVSQSPRYKVTKRGQDVALRCDPISGHVSLYWYRQALGQGPEFLTYFNYEAQQDKSGLPNDRFSAERPEGSISTLTIQRTEQRDSAMYRCASSLRQGAGTEAFFGQGTRLTVV.

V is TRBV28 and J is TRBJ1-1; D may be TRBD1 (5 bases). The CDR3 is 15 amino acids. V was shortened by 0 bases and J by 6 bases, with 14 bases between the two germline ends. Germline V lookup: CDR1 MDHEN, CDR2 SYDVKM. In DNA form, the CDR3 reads TGTGCCAGCAGTTTATGGCAGGGTCGAGGCGCTGAAGCTTTCTTT. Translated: CASSLWQGRGAEAFF.

The CDR3 coding sequence is TGTGCCAGCAGCTTAGTTAACTCTGGGGCCAACGTCCTGACTTTC. As protein: CASSLVNSGANVLTF. This rearrangement joins TRBV7-2 to TRBJ2-6; D remains unclear. Per germline, CDR1 SGHTA and CDR2 FQGNSA. V shed 1 base and J shed 0 bases, with 4 bases lying between them. The CDR3 has 15 amino acids.

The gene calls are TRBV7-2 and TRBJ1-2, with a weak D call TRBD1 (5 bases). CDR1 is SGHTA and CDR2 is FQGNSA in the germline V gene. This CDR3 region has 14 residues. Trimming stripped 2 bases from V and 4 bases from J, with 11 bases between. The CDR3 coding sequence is TGTGCCAGCAGCTTAAGGGGTTTCGGCTATGGCTACACCTTC. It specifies CASSLRGFGYGYTF.

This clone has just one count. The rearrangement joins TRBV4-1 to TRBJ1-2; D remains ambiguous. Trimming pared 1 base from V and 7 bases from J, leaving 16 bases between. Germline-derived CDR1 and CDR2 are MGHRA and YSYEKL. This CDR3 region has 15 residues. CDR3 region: CASSQAKFPAGGYTF. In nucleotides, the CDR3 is TGCGCCAGCAGCCAAGCCAAATTTCCCGCGGGTGGCTACACCTTC.

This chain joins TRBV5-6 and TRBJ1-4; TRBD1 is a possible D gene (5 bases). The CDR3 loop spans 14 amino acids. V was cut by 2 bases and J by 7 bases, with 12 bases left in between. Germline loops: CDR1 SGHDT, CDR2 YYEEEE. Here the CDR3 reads CASSFLDSREKLFF. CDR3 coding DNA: TGTGCCAGCAGCTTTCTTGACAGTCGTGAAAAACTGTTTTTT.

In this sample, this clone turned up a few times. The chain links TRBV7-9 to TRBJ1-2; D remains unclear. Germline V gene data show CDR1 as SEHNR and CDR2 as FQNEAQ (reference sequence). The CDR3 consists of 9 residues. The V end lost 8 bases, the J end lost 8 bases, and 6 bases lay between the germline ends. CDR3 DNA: TGTGCCAGCGGGGAGGGCTACACCTTC. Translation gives CASGEGYTF.

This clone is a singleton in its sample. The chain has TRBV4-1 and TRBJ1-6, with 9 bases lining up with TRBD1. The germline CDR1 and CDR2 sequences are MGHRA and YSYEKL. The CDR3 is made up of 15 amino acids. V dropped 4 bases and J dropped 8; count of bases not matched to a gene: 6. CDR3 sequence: CASSRQQGADSPLHF. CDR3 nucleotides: TGCGCCAGCAGCCGTCAACAGGGGGCGGATTCACCCCTCCACTTT.

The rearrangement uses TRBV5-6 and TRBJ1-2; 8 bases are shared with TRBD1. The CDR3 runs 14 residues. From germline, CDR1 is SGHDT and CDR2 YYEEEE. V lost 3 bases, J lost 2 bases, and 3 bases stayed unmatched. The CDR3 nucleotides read TGTGCCAGCAGCTATCCAGGGGGCAACTATGGCTACACCTTC. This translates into CASSYPGGNYGYTF.

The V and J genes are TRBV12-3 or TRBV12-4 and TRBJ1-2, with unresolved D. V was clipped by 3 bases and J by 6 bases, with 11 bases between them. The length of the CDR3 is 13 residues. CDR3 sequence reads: CASSFRYLDGYTF. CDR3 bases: TGTGCCAGCAGTTTCCGGTATCTGGATGGCTACACCTTC.

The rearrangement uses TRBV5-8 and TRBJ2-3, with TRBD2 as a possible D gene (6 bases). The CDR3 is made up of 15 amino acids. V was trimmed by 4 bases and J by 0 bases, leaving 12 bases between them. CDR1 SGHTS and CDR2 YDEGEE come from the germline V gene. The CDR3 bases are TGTGCCAGCAGCCATTTGGGGGGAAGCACAGATACGCAGTATTTT. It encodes CASSHLGGSTDTQYF.

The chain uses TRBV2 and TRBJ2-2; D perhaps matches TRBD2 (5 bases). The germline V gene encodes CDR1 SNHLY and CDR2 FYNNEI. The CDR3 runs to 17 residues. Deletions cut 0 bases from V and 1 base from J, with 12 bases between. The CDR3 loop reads CASSEAPWEQNTGELFF. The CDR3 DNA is TGTGCCAGCAGTGAAGCGCCGTGGGAGCAGAACACCGGGGAGCTGTTTTTT.

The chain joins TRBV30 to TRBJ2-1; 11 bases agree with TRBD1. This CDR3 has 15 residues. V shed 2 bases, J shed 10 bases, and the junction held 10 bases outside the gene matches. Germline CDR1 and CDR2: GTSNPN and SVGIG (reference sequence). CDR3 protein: CAWSPSGTGGREQFF. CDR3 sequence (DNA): TGTGCCTGGAGTCCTTCCGGGACAGGGGGAAGAGAGCAGTTCTTC.

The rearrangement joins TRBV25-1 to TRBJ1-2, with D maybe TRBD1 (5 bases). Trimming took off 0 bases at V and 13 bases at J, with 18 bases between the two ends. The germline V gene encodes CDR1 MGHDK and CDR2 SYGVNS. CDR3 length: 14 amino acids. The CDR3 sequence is CASSEYPIGEDLTF. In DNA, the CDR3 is TGTGCCAGCAGTGAATATCCTATAGGGGAGGACCTCACCTTC.

The CDR3: CAWSVRRGPSPLHF. The CDR3 DNA reads TGTGCCTGGAGTGTACGTAGGGGTCCCTCACCCCTCCACTTT. The chain uses TRBV30 and TRBJ1-6; a weak D match, TRBD1 (5 bases). Germline CDR1 and CDR2: GTSNPN and SVGIG (reference sequence). The V gene lost 0 bases and the J gene lost 10 bases, with 13 bases spanning the gap. This CDR3 has 14 amino acids.

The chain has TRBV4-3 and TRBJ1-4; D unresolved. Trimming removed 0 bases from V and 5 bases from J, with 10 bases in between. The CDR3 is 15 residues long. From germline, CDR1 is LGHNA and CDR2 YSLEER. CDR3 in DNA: TGCGCCAGCAGCCAAGATGAGTATTTCAATGAAAAACTGTTTTTT. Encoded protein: CASSQDEYFNEKLFF.

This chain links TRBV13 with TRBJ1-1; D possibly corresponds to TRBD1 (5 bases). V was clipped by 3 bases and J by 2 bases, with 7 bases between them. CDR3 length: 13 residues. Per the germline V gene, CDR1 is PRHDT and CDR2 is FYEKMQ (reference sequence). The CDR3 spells CASSFDRNTEAFF. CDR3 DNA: TGTGCCAGCAGCTTCGACAGAAACACTGAAGCTTTCTTT.